A single sample is the source of the 8 T cell receptor beta chains below, sequenced in a study of response to subunit inactivated influenza vaccine. Each CDR3 protein gets one entry after TCRdb re-called the RT-PCR reads with MiXCR. The table has 550,000 to 600,000 distinct CDR3 sequences, about 12% seen once. The sample here was PBMCs from blood, taken on the day of vaccination. The receptor set was obtained from a man aged 50-60 years who received an inactivated influenza vaccine.

This clonotype was detected only a few times. The chain joins TRBV4-2 to TRBJ2-1; TRBD2 agrees at 12 bases. After removal of 4 bases from V and 9 bases from J, the junction contained 10 bases not matched to a gene. From germline, CDR1 is LGHNA and CDR2 YNFKEQ. The CDR3 contains 16 residues. The DNA of the CDR3 is TGTGCCAGCAGCCCACTCGGACTAGCGGGGCCTTCTGAGCAGTTCTTC. Its translation: CASSPLGLAGPSEQFF.

This clonotype was observed a handful of times. Here the CDR3 reads CAWSVRNDYGYTF. The CDR3 coding sequence is TGTGCCTGGAGTGTACGCAATGACTATGGCTACACCTTC. The chain uses TRBV30 and TRBJ1-2; D not certain. Trimming took off 0 bases at V and 3 bases at J, with 8 bases between the two ends. Germline CDR1 is GTSNPN and CDR2 is SVGIG (reference sequence). The CDR3 extends over 13 amino acids.

There are a few counts of this clonotype. The chain combines TRBV12-3 or TRBV12-4 with TRBJ2-7, with D tentatively TRBD2 (7 bases). V dropped 8 bases and J dropped 1 base, with 15 bases sitting between them. The CDR3 runs 14 residues. The CDR3 protein is CASLGGGKSYEQYF. The DNA for the CDR3 is TGTGCCAGCCTAGGGGGGGGCAAGTCCTACGAGCAGTACTTC.

This clonotype was recorded a few times. The chain couples TRBV18 to TRBJ2-3, with 10 bases fitting TRBD1. V gave up 4 bases and J gave up 4 bases; unmatched junction bases: 8. CDR1 and CDR2 (germline): KGHSH, LQKENI. The CDR3 length is 16 residues. This CDR3 is CASSRERTGGADTQYF. CDR3 nucleotides: TGTGCCAGCTCACGAGAACGGACAGGGGGAGCAGATACGCAGTATTTT.

In its sample, this clonotype was seen a few times. V gene TRBV7-3 combines with J gene TRBJ1-1, with D unresolved. Trimming stripped 4 bases from V and 8 bases from J, with 14 bases between. This CDR3 has 13 residues. Per the germline V gene, CDR1 is SGHTA and CDR2 is FQGTGA. The CDR3 protein is CASSSQSGGEAFF. The DNA of the CDR3 is TGTGCCAGCAGCTCCCAGTCCGGTGGGGAAGCTTTCTTT.

The chain uses TRBV9 and TRBJ2-1; D remains unclear. V was pared by 0 bases and J by 7 bases, with 11 bases between. Germline V lookup: CDR1 SGDLS, CDR2 YYNGEE. The CDR3 covers 14 residues. The CDR3 loop reads CASSVAGSLNEQFF. CDR3 DNA: TGTGCCAGCAGCGTAGCTGGCTCCCTGAATGAGCAGTTCTTC. Together with reference TRBV9 and TRBJ2-1, the CDR3 gives the full variable domain: DSGVTQTPKHLITATGQRVTLRCSPRSGDLSVYWYQQSLDQGLQFLIQYYNGEERAKGNILERFSAQQFPDLHSELNLSSLELGDSALYFCASSVAGSLNEQFFGPGTRLTVL.

Only a few counts were recorded for this clonotype. This chain connects TRBV28 to TRBJ2-1, with 7 bases lining up with TRBD2. Germline V lookup: CDR1 MDHEN, CDR2 SYDVKM. V lost 4 bases and J lost 2; bases outside the gene matches: 14. The CDR3 extends over 18 amino acids. In DNA form, the CDR3 reads TGTGCCAGCAGTTCGGAGCCTCTAGCGGAATCCGCCTACAATGAGCAGTTCTTC. Translating gives CASSSEPLAESAYNEQFF.

The chain joins TRBV5-1 to TRBJ2-5, with D unresolved. From germline, CDR1 is SGHRS and CDR2 YFSETQ. The V gene lost 0 bases and the J gene lost 0 bases, with 6 bases spanning the gap. The CDR3 runs to 14 residues. The CDR3 is CASSLASNQETQYF. For the CDR3, the DNA is TGCGCCAGCAGCTTGGCGAGCAACCAAGAGACCCAGTACTTC.